The sequence of this T cell receptor beta chain was determined in a study of cytomegalovirus exposure and HLA in healthy donors. Generated by immunoSEQ multiplex PCR, the TCRdb table keeps only in-frame clones and is missing some. The sample carries fewer than 200,000 clones, 91% recorded once. V was shortened by 4 bases and J by 1 base, with 9 bases between the two germline ends. Germline CDR1 SGDLS, CDR2 YYNGEE. The CDR3 extends over 15 amino acids. Study-wide findings and caveats: The TCR clusters that emerged in the first cohort tended, a later analysis found, to co-occur in the approximately 110 validation repertoires. Both high specificity and high sensitivity reportedly marked the classifier's diagnosis of cytomegalovirus status.

This clone occurred a few times. Its antigen is still unknown. The rearrangement links TRBV9 to TRBJ2-6; D may be TRBD1 (5 bases). This TCR came from a woman aged 18-29 years in good health and CMV-seropositive. Sequenced sample: PBMCs. CDR3 protein: CASSSQGSGANVLTF. The DNA of the CDR3 is TGTGCCAGCAGCTCCCAGGGATCTGGGGCCAACGTCCTGACTTTC.